These T cell receptor beta chains were read from a single sample in a study of monozygotic twins with inflammatory bowel disease. TCRdb derives one entry per CDR3 protein from the 5' RACE reads, leaving out DNA. The sample's table shows around 400,000 distinct CDR3 sequences. Source material: blood. The receptors stem from a human donor with ulcerative colitis or Crohn's disease, or a healthy co-twin of an affected twin (not recorded which). Both conserved end residues are part of each CDR3.

V gene,J gene,CDR3 protein
TRBV11-2,TRBJ2-2,CASSLGPWGSAGELFF
TRBV13,TRBJ2-7,CASSYLGGATLEQYF
TRBV6-2/TRBV6-3,TRBJ2-1,CASSYSGTSGNEQFF
TRBV3-1,TRBJ2-1,CASSQVTLLAGGDEQFF
TRBV6-1,TRBJ2-5,CASSEVQTQYF
TRBV29-1,TRBJ2-5,CSVEGSEVETQYF
TRBV7-9,TRBJ2-1,CASSPTGTSGYNEQFF
TRBV9,TRBJ1-2,CASRGLRRAGYGYTF
TRBV5-5,TRBJ1-2,CASSLGTLTNYGYTF
TRBV7-9,TRBJ1-1,CASSPDRAGDTEASF
TRBV12-3/TRBV12-4,TRBJ2-3,CASSLPGQMGADTQYF
TRBV6-1,TRBJ2-5,CASGLSFYGTQYF
TRBV20-1,TRBJ2-5,CSAWTSGGRQETQYF
TRBV30,TRBJ1-2,CACFWGNYGYTF
TRBV20-1,TRBJ2-2,CSARGLAGGPLTGELFF
TRBV4-1,TRBJ1-6,CASSQGDRGYNSPLHF
TRBV4-2,TRBJ2-4,CASSQVRREPKNIQYF
TRBV7-2,TRBJ2-3,CASSPDSGTTDTQYF
TRBV12-3/TRBV12-4,TRBJ2-7,CASSLKGVSYEQYF
TRBV7-6,TRBJ2-3,CASSLGVGTDTQYF
TRBV15,TRBJ2-5,CATSRVGGTRETQYF
TRBV20-1,TRBJ2-3,CSARVAGDTQYF
TRBV27,TRBJ2-2,CASSYRTGGHGELFF
TRBV5-1,TRBJ1-1,CASSPLAQSNTEAFF
TRBV7-2,TRBJ2-1,CASSPDSSEQFF
TRBV11-2,TRBJ2-1,CASSNPGTLKWEQFF
TRBV9,TRBJ2-2,CASSVGGRANTGELFF